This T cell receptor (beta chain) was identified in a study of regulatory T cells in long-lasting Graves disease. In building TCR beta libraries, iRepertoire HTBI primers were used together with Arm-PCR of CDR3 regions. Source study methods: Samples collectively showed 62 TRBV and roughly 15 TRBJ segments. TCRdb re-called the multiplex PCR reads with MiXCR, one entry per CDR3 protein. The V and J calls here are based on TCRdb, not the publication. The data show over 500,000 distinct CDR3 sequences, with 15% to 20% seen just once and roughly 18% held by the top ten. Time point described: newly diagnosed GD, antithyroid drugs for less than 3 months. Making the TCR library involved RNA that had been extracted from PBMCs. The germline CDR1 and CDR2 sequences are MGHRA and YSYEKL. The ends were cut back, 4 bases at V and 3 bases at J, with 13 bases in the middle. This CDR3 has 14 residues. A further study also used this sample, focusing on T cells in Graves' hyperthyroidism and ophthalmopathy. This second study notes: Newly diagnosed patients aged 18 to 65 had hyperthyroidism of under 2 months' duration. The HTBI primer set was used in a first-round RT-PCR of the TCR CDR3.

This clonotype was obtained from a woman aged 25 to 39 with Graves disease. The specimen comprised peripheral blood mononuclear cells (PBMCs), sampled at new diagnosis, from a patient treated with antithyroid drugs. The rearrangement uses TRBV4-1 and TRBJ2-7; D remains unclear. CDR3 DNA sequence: TGCGCCAGCAGCCGACTCCCACGAATCTACGAGCAGTACTTC. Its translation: CASSRLPRIYEQYF.